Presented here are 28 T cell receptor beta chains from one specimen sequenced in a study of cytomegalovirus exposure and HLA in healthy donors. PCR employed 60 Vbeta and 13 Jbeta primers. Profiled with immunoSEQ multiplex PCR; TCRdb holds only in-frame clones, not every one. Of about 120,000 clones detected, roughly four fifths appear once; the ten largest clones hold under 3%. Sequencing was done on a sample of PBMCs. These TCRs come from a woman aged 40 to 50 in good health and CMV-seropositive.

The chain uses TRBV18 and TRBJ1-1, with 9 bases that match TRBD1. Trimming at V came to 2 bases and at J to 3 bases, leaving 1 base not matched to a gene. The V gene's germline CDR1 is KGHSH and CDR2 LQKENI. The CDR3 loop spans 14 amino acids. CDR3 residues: CASSPGTGHTEAFF. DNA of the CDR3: TGTGCCAGCTCACCAGGGACAGGGCACACTGAAGCTTTCTTT.

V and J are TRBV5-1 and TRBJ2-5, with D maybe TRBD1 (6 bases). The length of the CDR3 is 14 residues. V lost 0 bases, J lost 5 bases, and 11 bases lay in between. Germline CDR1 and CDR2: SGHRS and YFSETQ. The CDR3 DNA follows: TGCGCCAGCAGCTTGGGACAGGCCGGGGAGACCCAGTACTTC. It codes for CASSLGQAGETQYF.

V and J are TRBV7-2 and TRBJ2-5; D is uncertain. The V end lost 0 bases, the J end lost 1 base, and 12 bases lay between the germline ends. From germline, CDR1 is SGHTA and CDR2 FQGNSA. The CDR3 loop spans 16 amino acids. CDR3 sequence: CASSLAQASLQETQYF. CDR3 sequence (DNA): TGTGCCAGCAGCTTAGCCCAGGCCTCCCTCCAAGAGACCCAGTACTTC.

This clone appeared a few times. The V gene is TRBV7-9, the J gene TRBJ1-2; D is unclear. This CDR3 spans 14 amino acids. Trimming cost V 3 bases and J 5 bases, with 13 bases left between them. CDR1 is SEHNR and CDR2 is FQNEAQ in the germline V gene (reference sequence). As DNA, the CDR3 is TGTGCCAGCAGCTTCGGAGGAGAAGGGTATGGCTACACCTTC. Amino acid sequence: CASSFGGEGYGYTF.

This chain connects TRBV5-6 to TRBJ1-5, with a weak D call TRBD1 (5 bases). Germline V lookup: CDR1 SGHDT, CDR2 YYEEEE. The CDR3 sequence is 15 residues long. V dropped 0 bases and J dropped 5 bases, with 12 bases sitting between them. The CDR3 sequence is CASSLDGGIHQPQHF. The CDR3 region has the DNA TGTGCCAGCAGCTTGGATGGGGGGATTCATCAGCCCCAGCATTTT.

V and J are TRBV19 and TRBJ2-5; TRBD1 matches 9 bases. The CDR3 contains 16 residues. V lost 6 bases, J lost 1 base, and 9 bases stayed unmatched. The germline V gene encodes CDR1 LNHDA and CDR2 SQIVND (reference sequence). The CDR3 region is CASSPGTGRLQETQYF. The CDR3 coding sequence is TGTGCCAGTAGCCCCGGGACAGGGCGACTCCAAGAGACCCAGTACTTC.

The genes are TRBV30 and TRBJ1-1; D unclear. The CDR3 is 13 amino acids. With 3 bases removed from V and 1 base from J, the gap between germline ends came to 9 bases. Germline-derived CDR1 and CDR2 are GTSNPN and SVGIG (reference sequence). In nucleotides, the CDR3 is TGTGCCTGGAGCAGCGGCAGGAACACTGAAGCTTTCTTT. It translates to CAWSSGRNTEAFF.

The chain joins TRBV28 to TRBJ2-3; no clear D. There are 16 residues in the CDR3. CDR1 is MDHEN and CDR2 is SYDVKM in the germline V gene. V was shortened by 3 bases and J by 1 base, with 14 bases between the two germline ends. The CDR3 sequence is CASSFPHRVGTDTQYF. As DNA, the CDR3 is TGTGCCAGCAGTTTTCCTCACAGAGTGGGCACAGATACGCAGTATTTT. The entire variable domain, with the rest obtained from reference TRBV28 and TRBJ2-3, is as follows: DVKVTQSSRYLVKRTGEKVFLECVQDMDHENMFWYRQDPGLGLRLIYFSYDVKMKEKGDIPEGYSVSREKKERFSLILESASTNQTSMYLCASSFPHRVGTDTQYFGPGTRLTVL.

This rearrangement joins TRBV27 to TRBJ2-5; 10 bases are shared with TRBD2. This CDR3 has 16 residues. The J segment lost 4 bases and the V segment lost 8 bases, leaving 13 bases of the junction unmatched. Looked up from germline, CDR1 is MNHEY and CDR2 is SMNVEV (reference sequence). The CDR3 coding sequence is TGTGCCAGCTTGGGCCTAGCGGGAGATTTAGGAGAGACCCAGTACTTC. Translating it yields CASLGLAGDLGETQYF.

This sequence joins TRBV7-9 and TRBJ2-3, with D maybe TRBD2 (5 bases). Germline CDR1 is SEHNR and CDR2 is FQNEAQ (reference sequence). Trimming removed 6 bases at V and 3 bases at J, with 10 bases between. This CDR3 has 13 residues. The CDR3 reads CASSASGTDTQYF. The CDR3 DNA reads TGTGCCAGCAGTGCCAGCGGAACAGATACGCAGTATTTT.

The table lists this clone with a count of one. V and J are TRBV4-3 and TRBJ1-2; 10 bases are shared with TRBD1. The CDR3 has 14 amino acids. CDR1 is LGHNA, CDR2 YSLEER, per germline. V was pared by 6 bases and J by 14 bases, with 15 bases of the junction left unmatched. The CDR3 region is CASSPTGGDPLKTF. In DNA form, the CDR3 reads TGCGCCAGCAGTCCGACAGGGGGCGACCCCCTTAAGACCTTC.

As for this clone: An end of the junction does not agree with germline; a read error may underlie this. CDR3 region: CSSSLVADFEQFF. In DNA, the CDR3 is TGTTCCAGCAGCTTAGTGGCCGACTTCGAGCAGTTCTTC. The chain joins TRBV7-9 to TRBJ2-1; D is undetermined. Looked up from germline, CDR1 is SEHNR and CDR2 is FQNEAQ (reference sequence). The CDR3 has 13 amino acids.

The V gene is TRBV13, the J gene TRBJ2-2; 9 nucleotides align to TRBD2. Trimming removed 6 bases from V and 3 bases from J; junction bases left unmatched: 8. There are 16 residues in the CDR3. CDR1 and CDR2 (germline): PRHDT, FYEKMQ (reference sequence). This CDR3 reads CASRVGGRADTGELFF. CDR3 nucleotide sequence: TGTGCCAGCAGAGTGGGCGGGAGGGCCGACACCGGGGAGCTGTTTTTT.

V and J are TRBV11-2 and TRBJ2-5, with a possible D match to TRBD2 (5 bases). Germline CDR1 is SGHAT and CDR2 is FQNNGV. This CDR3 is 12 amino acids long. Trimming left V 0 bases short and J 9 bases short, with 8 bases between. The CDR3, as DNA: TGTGCCAGCAGCTTAGAATTCGGGGCCCAGTACTTC. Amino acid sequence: CASSLEFGAQYF.

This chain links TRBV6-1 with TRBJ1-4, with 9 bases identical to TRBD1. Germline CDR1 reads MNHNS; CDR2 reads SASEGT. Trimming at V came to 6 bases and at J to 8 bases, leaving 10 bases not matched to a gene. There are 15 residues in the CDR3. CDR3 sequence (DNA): TGTGCCAGCAGGGCCGGACAGGGGACTTGGGAAAAACTGTTTTTT. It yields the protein CASRAGQGTWEKLFF.

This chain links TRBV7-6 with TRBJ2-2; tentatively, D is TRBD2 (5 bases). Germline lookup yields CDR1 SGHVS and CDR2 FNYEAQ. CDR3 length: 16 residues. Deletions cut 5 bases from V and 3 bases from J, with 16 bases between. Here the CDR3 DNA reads TGTGCCAGCAGCCGGTGGGCGGGCCTTGACACCGGGGAGCTGTTTTTT. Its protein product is CASSRWAGLDTGELFF.

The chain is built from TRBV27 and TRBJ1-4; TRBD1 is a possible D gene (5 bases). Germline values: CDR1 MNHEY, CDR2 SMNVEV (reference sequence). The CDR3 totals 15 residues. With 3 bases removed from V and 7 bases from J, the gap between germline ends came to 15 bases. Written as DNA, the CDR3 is TGTGCCAGCAGTTTCGATGGGGGGATAGGTGAAAAACTGTTTTTT. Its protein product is CASSFDGGIGEKLFF.

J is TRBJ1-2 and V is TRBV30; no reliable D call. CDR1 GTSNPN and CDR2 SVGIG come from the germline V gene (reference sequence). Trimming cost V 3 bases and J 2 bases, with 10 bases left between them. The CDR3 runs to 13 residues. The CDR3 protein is CAWRRRGNYGYTF. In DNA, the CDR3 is TGTGCCTGGAGACGCAGAGGGAACTATGGCTACACCTTC. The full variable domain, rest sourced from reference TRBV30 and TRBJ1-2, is SQTIHQWPATLVQPVGSPLSLECTVEGTSNPNLYWYRQAAGRGLQLLFYSVGIGQISSEVPQNLSASRPQDRQFILSSKKLLLSDSGFYLCAWRRRGNYGYTFGSGTRLTVV.

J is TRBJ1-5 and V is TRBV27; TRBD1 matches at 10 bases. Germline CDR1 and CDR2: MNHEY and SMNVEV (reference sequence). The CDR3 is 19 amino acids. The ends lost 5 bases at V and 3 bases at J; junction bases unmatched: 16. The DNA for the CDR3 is TGTGCCAGCAGTGGAGACAGGGGGCGCATTCCCCCACACAATCAGCCCCAGCATTTT. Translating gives CASSGDRGRIPPHNQPQHF.

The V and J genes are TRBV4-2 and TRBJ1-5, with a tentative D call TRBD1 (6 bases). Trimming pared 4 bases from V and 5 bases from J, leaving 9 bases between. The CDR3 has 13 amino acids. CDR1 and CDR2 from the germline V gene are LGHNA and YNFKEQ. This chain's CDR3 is CASSPQGDQPQHF. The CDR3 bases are TGTGCCAGCAGCCCACAGGGAGATCAGCCCCAGCATTTT.

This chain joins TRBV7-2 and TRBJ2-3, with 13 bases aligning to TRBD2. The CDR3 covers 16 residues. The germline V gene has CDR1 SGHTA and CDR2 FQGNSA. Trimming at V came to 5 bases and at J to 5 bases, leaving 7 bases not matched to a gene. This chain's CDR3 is CASSKLAGGGGDTQYF. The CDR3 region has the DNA TGTGCCAGCAGCAAACTAGCGGGAGGGGGAGGAGATACGCAGTATTTT.

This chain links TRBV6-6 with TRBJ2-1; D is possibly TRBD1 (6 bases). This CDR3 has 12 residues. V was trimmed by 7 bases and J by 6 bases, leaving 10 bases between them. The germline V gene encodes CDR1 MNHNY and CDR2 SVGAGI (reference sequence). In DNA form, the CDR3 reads TGTGCCAGCAATGACAGGCGCAATGAGCAGTTCTTC. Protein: CASNDRRNEQFF.

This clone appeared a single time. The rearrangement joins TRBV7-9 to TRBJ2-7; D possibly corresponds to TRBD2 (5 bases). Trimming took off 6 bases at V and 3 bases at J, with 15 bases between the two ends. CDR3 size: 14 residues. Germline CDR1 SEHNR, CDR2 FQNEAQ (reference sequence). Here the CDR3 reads CASSRSGKGYEQYF. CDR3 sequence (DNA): TGTGCCAGCAGTCGTTCGGGGAAAGGCTACGAGCAGTACTTC. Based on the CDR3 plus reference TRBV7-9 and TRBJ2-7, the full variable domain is DTGVSQNPRHKITKRGQNVTFRCDPISEHNRLYWYRQTLGQGPEFLTYFQNEAQLEKSRLLSDRFSAERPKGSFSTLEIQRTEQGDSAMYLCASSRSGKGYEQYFGPGTRLTVT.

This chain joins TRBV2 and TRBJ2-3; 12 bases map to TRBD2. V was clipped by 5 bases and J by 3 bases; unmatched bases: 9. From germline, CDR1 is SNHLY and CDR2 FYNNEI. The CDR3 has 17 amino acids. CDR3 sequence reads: CASSNIQTSGGTDTQYF. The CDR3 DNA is TGTGCCAGCAGTAACATCCAAACTAGCGGGGGGACAGATACGCAGTATTTT.

The CDR3 bases are TGTGCCAGCAGTTTATCCATTGGAGGGGGCAGTGCCTACGAGCAGTACTTC. Encoded protein: CASSLSIGGGSAYEQYF. This rearrangement joins TRBV28 to TRBJ2-7, with a possible D match to TRBD1 (7 bases). Germline CDR1 MDHEN, CDR2 SYDVKM. The CDR3 runs 17 residues. Trimming pared 1 base from V and 2 bases from J, leaving 18 bases between.

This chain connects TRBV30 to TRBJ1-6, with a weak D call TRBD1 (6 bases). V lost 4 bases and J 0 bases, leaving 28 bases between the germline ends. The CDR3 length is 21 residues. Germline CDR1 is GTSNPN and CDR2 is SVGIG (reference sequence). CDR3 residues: CAWNVTSRDKINHSYNSPLHF. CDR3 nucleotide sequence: TGTGCCTGGAACGTCACATCCCGGGACAAAATTAATCACTCCTATAATTCACCCCTCCACTTT.

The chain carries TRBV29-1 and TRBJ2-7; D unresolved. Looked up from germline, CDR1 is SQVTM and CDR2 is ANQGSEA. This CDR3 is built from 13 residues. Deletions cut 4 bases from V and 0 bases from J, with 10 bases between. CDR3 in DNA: TGCAGCGTTGTTCGCGGAAGCTCCTACGAGCAGTACTTC. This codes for CSVVRGSSYEQYF.

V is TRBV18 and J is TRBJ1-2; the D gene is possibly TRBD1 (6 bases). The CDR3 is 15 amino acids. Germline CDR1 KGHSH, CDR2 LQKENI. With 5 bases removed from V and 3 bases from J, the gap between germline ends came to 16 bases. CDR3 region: CASSVNRVIDYGYTF. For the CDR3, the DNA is TGTGCCAGCTCAGTAAACAGGGTGATAGACTATGGCTACACCTTC.